This T cell receptor beta chain derives from a study of CD4 T cells in relation to SARS-CoV-2 and coronaviruses (dated by TCRdb to about 2021). A note on the overall study: In the ViraFEST assay, PBMCs were cultured with antigen for 9 to 11 days, after which TCR beta CDR3s were sequenced to identify antigen-specific clonal expansions. A median age of around 40 years, with a range of about 21 to 72 years, was recorded for the full convalescent cohort of over ten patients. Of the approximately twelve convalescent patients, 8 were male and 4 were female, and two of the subjects were Hispanic. HLA restriction was mapped for shared crossreactive spike epitopes using patient-derived lymphoblastoid cell lines. Memory CD4+ T cell crossreactivity between SARS-CoV-2 and common cold coronavirus spike proteins was assessed at the TCR clonotype level in the study. The Adaptive Biotechnologies TCR-sequencing kit was used to sequence samples from a few pre-COVID donors and the naive versus memory experiments, while other data came from Illumina-based sequencing. A different TCR-beta assay, based on Illumina, was used to sequence expansion assays from other donors in the study. Overall study results and their limits: Sequencing of naive versus memory cells indicated that the assay detects memory recall responses, not primary responses primed during culture. In around three fifths of donors, memory CD4+ clonotypes turned up that crossrecognized SARS-CoV-2 and at least one common cold coronavirus spike. No donor contributed both pre-pandemic and post-infection samples, which limited tracing the source of pre-existing responses. Small numbers of patients and of tested TCRs limited the study. Crossreactive clones showed significantly weaker SARS-CoV-2-driven expansion than monoreactive clones, consistent with antigenic imprinting. Crossreactivity analysis centred on spike protein, so crossreactivity against other viral proteins was not assessed.

A single count supports this clone. The clone's antigen remains unknown. The sample holds no much larger clone one base away, and base qualities are not on file. Inclusive of the bounding cysteine and phenylalanine, the CDR3 is 15 residues long. Of the read, only the CDR3 DNA is kept; its 45 bases are in frame from base 1. CDR1 is given as LNHNV and CDR2 as YYDKDF, both from the germline V gene (reference sequence). Cut back by 3 bases and 5 bases, the V and J ends lie 14 bases apart. Survey-level immunoSEQ TCR-beta sequencing was performed on DNA from CEF-cultured naive and memory CD4+ T cells. Per the original workflow: During preprocessing, nonproductive sequences were removed, as were CDR3s that did not start with C, did not end with F or W, or were shorter than 7 amino acids. The MANAFEST web app was used to call antigen-specific clonotypes on the basis of expansion compared with the reference and with other culture wells. A clone was considered positive if the clone showed significant expansion compared with the reference culture in 2 of 3 replicate wells at an FDR below 0.05. To be called positive, a clone also had to show significant expansion compared with every other tandem well and an odds ratio greater than 5. Cultured and uncultured naive and memory CD4+ repertoires were searched for CDR3s previously identified as spike- and CEF-reactive. After three terminal residues were trimmed from each end, CDR3 homology was quantified as pairwise Levenshtein distance using the stringdist R package. TCRdb re-hosts the immuneACCESS table, in-frame sequences only. Its copies lack some clones; in the studies checked, an unresolved V gene accounts for under half of them, and the cause for the rest is not known. V and J calls plus clone size are reproduced from that table; the DNA served to infer D and trimming. This sample lists some 37,000 clones; around four fifths were detected once. The ten largest account for 2.8% of the sample.

To separate naive from memory CD4+ T cells, cryopreserved PBMCs first underwent CD4 enrichment and then EasySep naive CD4+ T cell enrichment. Sorted naive or memory CD4+ T cells (roughly 98,000) were grown at a 1:1 ratio with T cell-depleted PBMCs and CEF peptides for around eleven days. In general, triplicate replicate wells were used for every peptide culture condition. PBMCs were isolated from leukapheresis product or whole blood by Ficoll-Paque PLUS gradient centrifugation. The PBMCs went either fresh into the expansion assay or into cryopreservation at -140 degrees C. The QIAamp Micro DNA Kit was used to extract genomic DNA from the CD4+ T cells.

This TCR derives from an adult with COVID-19. Sequencing was done on a sample of memory CD4+ T cells from PBMCs, cultured in vitro. The sample's cell subset or site, from its label and the paper: memory (non-naive) CD4+ T cells. The sequence links TRBV15 to TRBJ1-5; too little of a D gene remains to name it. The bases read TGTGCCACCAGCAGGACGACCCGGCCGGATCAGCCCCAGCATTTT. This encodes CATSRTTRPDQPQHF. The entire variable domain, with the stretches around the CDR3 drawn from the reference TRBV15 and TRBJ1-5 proteins, is DAMVIQNPRYQVTQFGKPVTLSCSQTLNHNVMYWYQQKSSQAPKLLFHYYDKDFNNEADTPDNFQSRRPNTSFCFLDIRSPGLGDTAMYLCATSRTTRPDQPQHFGDGTRLSIL.